This T cell receptor (beta chain) came from a study of Graves' ophthalmopathy and Graves' hyperthyroidism. RNA transcripts were the source from which TCR beta CDR3 regions were amplified. After a first-round RT-PCR with HTBI primers, a second-round multiplex PCR was run. TCRdb re-called the multiplex PCR reads through MiXCR, storing one row per CDR3 protein. The sample lists a few hundred thousand distinct CDR3 sequences, around 21% occurring once. Germline V gene lookup returns CDR1 KGHSH and CDR2 LQKENI. V lost 2 bases, J lost 5 bases, and 2 bases stayed unmatched. The length of the CDR3 is 13 residues. This clonotype was seen a handful of times.

The sequence derives from a woman between 18 and 30 years old with stable Graves' hyperthyroidism. The sample taken for sequencing was peripheral blood. The rearrangement links TRBV18 to TRBJ2-7; 8 bases map to TRBD2. CDR3 nucleotides: TGTGCCAGCTCACCAGAGACTAGCGACGAGCAGTACTTC. It translates to CASSPETSDEQYF.